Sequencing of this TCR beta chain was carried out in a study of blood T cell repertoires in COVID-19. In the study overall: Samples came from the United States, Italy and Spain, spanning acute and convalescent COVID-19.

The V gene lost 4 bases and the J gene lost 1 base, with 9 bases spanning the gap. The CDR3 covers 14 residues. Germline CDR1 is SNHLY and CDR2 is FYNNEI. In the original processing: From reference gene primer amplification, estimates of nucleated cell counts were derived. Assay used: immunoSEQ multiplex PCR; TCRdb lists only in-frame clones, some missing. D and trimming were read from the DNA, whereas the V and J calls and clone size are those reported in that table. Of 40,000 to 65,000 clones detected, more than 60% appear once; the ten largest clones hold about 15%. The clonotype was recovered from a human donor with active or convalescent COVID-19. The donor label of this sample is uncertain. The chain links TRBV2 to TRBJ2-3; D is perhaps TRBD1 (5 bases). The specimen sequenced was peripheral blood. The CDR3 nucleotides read TGTGCCAGCAGTGGAGCCAGGGGCACAGATACGCAGTATTTT. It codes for CASSGARGTDTQYF.